This TCR beta chain was captured by sequencing in a study of T cell changes during pregnancy in multiple sclerosis. The CDR3 has 16 residues. Germline CDR1 and CDR2: SGHTA and FQGTGA. V gave up 6 bases and J gave up 4 bases, with 19 bases separating them. Some clones are missing from TCRdb's copy, which holds only in-frame ones; the method was immunoSEQ multiplex PCR. The sample consists of tens of thousands of clones, 90% to 95% of them appearing once. The receptor was isolated from a female donor with multiple sclerosis, enrolled in a pregnancy study. The rearrangement joins TRBV7-3 to TRBJ2-1, with D maybe TRBD2 (5 bases). This material consisted of peripheral blood, taken in the second trimester of pregnancy. The CDR3, as DNA: TGTGCCAGCAGGAACCCGATAAGCGGCCCTTACAATGAGCAGTTCTTC. It codes for CASRNPISGPYNEQFF.